These T cell receptor beta chains were read from a single sample in a study of response to subunit inactivated influenza vaccine. MiXCR, applied by TCRdb to the RT-PCR reads, yields one record per CDR3 protein. This table has some 500,000 distinct CDR3 sequences, about 17% appearing once. The source material was CD4+ T cells sorted from PBMCs, sampled approximately 25 months after vaccination. These receptors were taken from a man between 45 and 75 years old who received an inactivated influenza vaccine. The CDR3 runs from the conserved cysteine through the conserved F or W. The D gene is left open where the match is weak. Expanded clones get a size class; other rows say once, few or many, or leave the size out.

J: TRBJ1-2; size: few; D: TRBD1; V: TRBV3-1; CDR3: CASSQDPRTGAYGYTF; DNA: TGTGCCAGCAGCCAAGATCCCCGGACAGGGGCTTATGGCTACACCTTC
J: TRBJ2-5; size: few; D: -; V: TRBV5-4; CDR3: CASSFGQPNSQETQYF; DNA: TGTGCCAGCAGCTTCGGACAGCCTAATTCTCAAGAGACCCAGTACTTC
J: TRBJ1-2; size: -; D: TRBD1; V: TRBV28; CDR3: CASSLWSGTGGGLYGYTF; DNA: TGTGCCAGCAGTTTATGGTCCGGGACAGGGGGCGGCCTCTATGGCTACACCTTC
J: TRBJ2-3; size: many; D: -; V: TRBV7-9; CDR3: CASSPSGDTQYF; DNA: TGTGCCAGCAGCCCATCGGGGGATACGCAGTATTTT
J: TRBJ2-5; size: -; D: -; V: TRBV14; CDR3: CASSQHPGLQETQYF; DNA: TGTGCCAGCAGCCAACATCCGGGACTTCAAGAGACCCAGTACTTC
J: TRBJ1-4; size: -; D: -; V: TRBV4-1; CDR3: CASSPGWGREKLFF; DNA: TGCGCCAGCAGCCCCGGTTGGGGGCGGGAAAAACTGTTTTTT
J: TRBJ1-5; size: -; D: TRBD1; V: TRBV19; CDR3: CASEGQVLNQPQHF; DNA: TGTGCCTCAGAGGGACAGGTCCTCAATCAGCCCCAGCATTTT
J: TRBJ2-1; size: many; D: TRBD2; V: TRBV9; CDR3: CASSASGGAYNEQFF; DNA: TGTGCCAGCAGTGCTAGCGGGGGGGCCTACAATGAGCAGTTCTTC
J: TRBJ2-4; size: -; D: -; V: TRBV20-1; CDR3: CSARDLRGAENIQYF; DNA: TGCAGTGCTAGAGATCTCCGGGGGGCAGAAAACATTCAGTACTTC
J: TRBJ2-7; size: few; D: -; V: TRBV12-3/TRBV12-4; CDR3: CASSLGLAGWYF; DNA: TGTGCCAGCAGTTTAGGATTAGCAGGGTGGTACTTC
J: TRBJ2-2; size: -; D: -; V: TRBV10-1; CDR3: CASSGQTPGTGELFF; DNA: TGCGCCAGCAGTGGACAGACCCCGGGGACCGGGGAGCTGTTTTTT
J: TRBJ1-6; size: -; D: -; V: TRBV12-3/TRBV12-4; CDR3: CASKGGDMVNSPLHF; DNA: TGTGCCTCCAAGGGCGGGGACATGGTCAATTCACCCCTCCACTTT
J: TRBJ1-4; size: -; D: -; V: TRBV20-1; CDR3: CSASRSFGKLFF; DNA: TGCAGTGCTAGCCGGTCCTTTGGAAAACTGTTTTTT
J: TRBJ1-4; size: -; D: -; V: TRBV5-1; CDR3: CASSLGAGSEKLFF; DNA: TGCGCCAGCAGCTTGGGTGCAGGGAGTGAAAAACTGTTTTTT
J: TRBJ2-7; size: -; D: -; V: TRBV7-9; CDR3: CASSLTWYEQYF; DNA: TGTGCCAGCAGCTTAACATGGTACGAGCAGTACTTC
J: TRBJ2-5; size: few; D: TRBD1; V: TRBV29-1; CDR3: CSVEGTGFRETQYF; DNA: TGCAGCGTTGAGGGGACAGGGTTCCGAGAGACCCAGTACTTC
J: TRBJ1-1; size: -; D: -; V: TRBV20-1; CDR3: CSARVLEYTEAFF; DNA: TGCAGTGCTAGAGTTCTGGAGTACACTGAAGCTTTCTTT
J: TRBJ1-4; size: few; D: -; V: TRBV4-2; CDR3: CASSQDDSEKLFF; DNA: TGTGCCAGCAGCCAAGATGACAGTGAAAAACTGTTTTTT
J: TRBJ2-7; size: -; D: -; V: TRBV13; CDR3: CASSRRDGGNEQYF; DNA: TGTGCCAGCAGCCGACGGGACGGGGGAAACGAGCAGTACTTC
J: TRBJ2-3; size: once; D: TRBD2; V: TRBV7-2; CDR3: CASSSRLAGGQDTQYF; DNA: TGTGCCAGCAGCTCACGACTAGCGGGGGGGCAAGATACGCAGTATTTT
J: TRBJ2-1; size: few; D: TRBD2; V: TRBV11-2; CDR3: CASRPWTSGLYNEQFF; DNA: TGTGCCAGCAGACCTTGGACTAGCGGGTTATACAATGAGCAGTTCTTC
J: TRBJ2-1; size: -; D: -; V: TRBV5-1; CDR3: CASSIFTNEQFF; DNA: TGCGCCAGCAGCATTTTTACCAATGAGCAGTTCTTC
J: TRBJ2-2; size: few; D: -; V: TRBV24-1; CDR3: CATRDSFNTGELFF; DNA: TGTGCCACCAGAGACAGCTTCAACACCGGGGAGCTGTTTTTT
J: TRBJ2-5; size: few; D: TRBD1; V: TRBV20-1; CDR3: CSAGDRVQETQYF; DNA: TGCAGTGCTGGAGACAGGGTGCAAGAGACCCAGTACTTC
J: TRBJ2-3; size: few; D: -; V: TRBV20-1; CDR3: CSAIARGFTDTQYF; DNA: TGCAGTGCTATAGCCCGGGGGTTCACAGATACGCAGTATTTT
J: TRBJ2-1; size: -; D: TRBD2; V: TRBV14; CDR3: CASSTWTSAYNEQFF; DNA: TGTGCCAGCAGCACCTGGACTAGCGCCTACAATGAGCAGTTCTTC
J: TRBJ2-1; size: -; D: TRBD1; V: TRBV9; CDR3: CASSVATQGAQGEQFF; DNA: TGTGCCAGCAGCGTAGCTACGCAGGGGGCGCAGGGAGAGCAGTTCTTC